One and the same sample provided the 20 T cell receptor beta chains below, sequenced in a study of T-cell reconstitution after alpha-beta-depleted transplantation in children. Unique molecular identifiers featured in how the TCRbeta library was prepared. TCRdb re-derived calls from the PCR reads in MiXCR, one entry per CDR3 protein. The table lists 450,000 to 500,000 distinct CDR3 sequences, approximately 12% of them singletons. The specimen was PBMCs from the stem cell graft donor, collected from the stem cell graft. The receptors here all came from a human donor who donated a stem cell graft to a child with combined immunodeficiency.

In its sample, this clonotype was seen a few times. This chain links TRBV11-2 with TRBJ1-6; D remains unclear. V gave up 4 bases and J gave up 9 bases, with 16 bases separating them. The CDR3 is 15 residues long. Germline assignment: CDR1 SGHAT and CDR2 FQNNGV. The CDR3 sequence is CASSSDPLGSSPLHF. CDR3 sequence (DNA): TGTGCCAGCAGCTCCGACCCGCTAGGGAGTTCACCCCTCCACTTT.

The chain couples TRBV12-3 or TRBV12-4 to TRBJ2-3; D is unclear. This CDR3 has 15 amino acids. V gave up 7 bases and J gave up 1 base, with 15 bases separating them. CDR3 in DNA: TGTGCCAGCAACCCGCTGTACCAGGGCACAGATACGCAGTATTTT. This gives the protein CASNPLYQGTDTQYF.

This rearrangement joins TRBV6-5 to TRBJ1-1; D unclear. Germline V gene sequence: CDR1 MNHEY, CDR2 SVGAGI. CDR3 size: 11 residues. Deletions cut 2 bases from V and 9 bases from J, with 7 bases between. The CDR3 bases are TGTGCCAGCAGTTACACCGGGAAAGCTTTCTTT. Protein sequence: CASSYTGKAFF.

The table lists this clonotype with a few counts. The rearrangement links TRBV25-1 to TRBJ1-1; a weak D match, TRBD1 (6 bases). The CDR3 loop spans 14 amino acids. V was trimmed by 2 bases and J by 6 bases, leaving 13 bases between them. The germline gives CDR1 MGHDK, CDR2 SYGVNS. The CDR3 DNA sequence: TGTGCCAGCAGTGAACCGACAGGAGAAGCTGAAGCTTTCTTT. This codes for CASSEPTGEAEAFF.

The gene calls are TRBV5-6 and TRBJ2-6, with a weak D call TRBD1 (6 bases). The V and J ends lost 2 bases and 0 bases respectively, with 15 bases between them. The CDR3 runs to 18 residues. Germline V lookup: CDR1 SGHDT, CDR2 YYEEEE. The CDR3 nucleotides are TGTGCCAGCAGCTTCAGGTACAGGGCTTCCTCTGGGGCCAACGTCCTGACTTTC. This translates into CASSFRYRASSGANVLTF.

The chain is built from TRBV29-1 and TRBJ2-3; 10 bases are shared with TRBD1. CDR1 is SQVTM, CDR2 ANQGSEA, per germline. The trim removed 7 bases at V and 5 bases at J, leaving 12 bases unmatched. The CDR3 runs 15 residues. CDR3 residues: CSATNDRGQRDTQYF. The DNA for the CDR3 is TGCAGCGCTACCAATGACAGGGGGCAACGAGATACGCAGTATTTT.

The chain links TRBV12-3 or TRBV12-4 to TRBJ2-4, with D perhaps matching TRBD2 (6 bases). The CDR3 spans 16 residues. The V and J ends lost 4 bases and 7 bases respectively, with 20 bases between them. CDR3: CASSSTLAWSGNIQYF. The CDR3 coding sequence is TGTGCCAGCAGTTCAACCCTAGCGTGGAGTGGGAACATTCAGTACTTC.

The rearrangement links TRBV12-3 or TRBV12-4 to TRBJ1-2, with D hard to call. With 2 bases removed from V and 2 bases from J, the gap between germline ends came to 6 bases. The CDR3 extends over 13 amino acids. CDR3 loop: CASSLLMNYGYTF. The CDR3 DNA reads as TGTGCCAGCAGTTTATTAATGAACTATGGCTACACCTTC.

J is TRBJ1-1 and V is TRBV30; D not resolved. Trimming removed 2 bases at V and 8 bases at J, with 12 bases between. The CDR3 contains 12 residues. Looked up from germline, CDR1 is GTSNPN and CDR2 is SVGIG (reference sequence). This CDR3 is CAWSHAEEEAFF. The CDR3 DNA reads TGTGCCTGGAGTCATGCGGAAGAAGAAGCTTTCTTT.

The chain recombines TRBV21-1 with TRBJ2-7; the table calls TRBD1, which could not be checked here. TRBV21-1 is a pseudogene segment. The CDR3 is 12 amino acids. The chain's CDR3 is CAGGTHDYEQYF. CDR3 DNA sequence: TGTGCCGGCGGGACCCATGACTACGAGCAGTACTTC.

J is TRBJ2-7 and V is TRBV9; maybe TRBD2 (7 bases). V was trimmed by 0 bases and J by 3 bases, leaving 10 bases between them. The CDR3 runs 14 residues. CDR1 and CDR2 from the germline V gene are SGDLS and YYNGEE. CDR3 nucleotides: TGTGCCAGCAGCGTAGGCGGGGGCCTCTACGAGCAGTACTTC. It yields the protein CASSVGGGLYEQYF.

The genes are TRBV3-1 and TRBJ2-7; 8 positions agree with TRBD2. Germline values: CDR1 LGHDT, CDR2 YNNKEL (reference sequence). Unmatched junction bases numbered 6, after V lost 2 bases and J lost 6 bases. This CDR3 spans 14 amino acids. The CDR3 DNA is TGTGCCAGCAGCCAAAGGCTAGCGGGCGGCGAGCAGTACTTC. This gives the protein CASSQRLAGGEQYF.

As concerns this clonotype: With a much larger clone just one base away, this may be a read error. This chain connects TRBV5-1 to TRBJ1-1; 7 bases align to TRBD1. The CDR3 loop spans 14 amino acids. Germline values: CDR1 SGHRS, CDR2 YFSETQ. CDR3 protein: CSSSLSVQGTEAFF. In DNA form, the CDR3 reads TGCTCCAGCAGCTTATCCGTACAGGGGACTGAAGCTTTCTTT.

The table lists this clonotype with many counts. This chain joins TRBV10-3 and TRBJ1-5; 7 nucleotides match TRBD1. The CDR3 runs 13 residues. The V segment lost 6 bases and the J segment 4 bases; nucleotides outside the gene matches: 3. Germline loops: CDR1 ENHRY, CDR2 SYGVKD. The CDR3 nucleotides are TGTGCCATCAGGGGGACAGAGAATCAGCCCCAGCATTTT. Translating gives CAIRGTENQPQHF.

Details on this clonotype: One junction end does not reproduce the germline sequence, and a read error may be involved. This sequence joins TRBV7-9 and TRBJ1-4; 7 bases align to TRBD1. The CDR3 contains 11 residues. CDR1 SEHNR and CDR2 FQNEAQ come from the germline V gene (reference sequence). For the CDR3, the DNA is TGTGCCAGCAGCCACGGGACAGACATCCGTTTT. It yields the protein CASSHGTDIRF.

V usage is TRBV7-8 and J usage is TRBJ2-3; weak D call: TRBD1 (6 bases). Germline V gene lookup returns CDR1 SGHVS and CDR2 FQNEAQ. CDR3 size: 16 residues. Trimming took off 4 bases at V and 0 bases at J, with 14 bases between the two ends. The CDR3 nucleotides are TGTGCCAGCAGCTCCTGGGACACGGGAAGCACAGATACGCAGTATTTT. Translated: CASSSWDTGSTDTQYF. The complete variable domain, with remaining parts taken from reference TRBV7-8 and TRBJ2-3, reads GAGVSQSPRYKVAKRGQDVALRCDPISGHVSLFWYQQALGQGPEFLTYFQNEAQLDKSGLPSDRFFAERPEGSVSTLKIQRTQQEDSAVYLCASSSWDTGSTDTQYFGPGTRLTVL.

This clonotype was observed a handful of times. CDR3 residues: CSASGEAGNTGELFF. In nucleotides, the CDR3 is TGCAGTGCTAGCGGTGAAGCGGGAAACACCGGGGAGCTGTTTTTT. V gene TRBV20-1 combines with J gene TRBJ2-2, with 7 nucleotides matching TRBD2. The CDR3 totals 15 residues. V shed 3 bases and J 2 bases; nucleotides not matched to a gene: 6. Germline CDR1 is DFQATT and CDR2 is SNEGSKA (reference sequence).

V gene TRBV13 combines with J gene TRBJ2-7, with D perhaps matching TRBD1 or TRBD2 (5 bases each). Trimming shortened V by 0 bases and J by 5 bases, and 11 bases separated the two germline ends. The germline gives CDR1 PRHDT, CDR2 FYEKMQ (reference sequence). This CDR3 has 14 residues. The CDR3 reads CASSLGALGDEQYF. The CDR3 region has the DNA TGTGCCAGCAGCTTAGGCGCCTTGGGGGACGAGCAGTACTTC.

In DNA, the CDR3 is TGTGCCAGCAGCTTAGGGCCGCAAGGTCAGGCAGATACGCAGTATTTT. This translates into CASSLGPQGQADTQYF. The chain is built from TRBV7-8 and TRBJ2-3, with no clear D. This CDR3 is built from 16 residues. Trimming removed 1 base from V and 4 bases from J, with 15 bases in between. Germline V gene lookup returns CDR1 SGHVS and CDR2 FQNEAQ.

J is TRBJ1-5 and V is TRBV2; D unclear. V lost 5 bases, J lost 8 bases, and 19 bases lay in between. CDR3 length equals 15 residues. The V gene's germline CDR1 is SNHLY and CDR2 FYNNEI. In nucleotides, the CDR3 is TGTGCCAGCAGTTATGGTCTGAGTGCGGTAGAGCCCCAGCATTTT. This sequence encodes CASSYGLSAVEPQHF.